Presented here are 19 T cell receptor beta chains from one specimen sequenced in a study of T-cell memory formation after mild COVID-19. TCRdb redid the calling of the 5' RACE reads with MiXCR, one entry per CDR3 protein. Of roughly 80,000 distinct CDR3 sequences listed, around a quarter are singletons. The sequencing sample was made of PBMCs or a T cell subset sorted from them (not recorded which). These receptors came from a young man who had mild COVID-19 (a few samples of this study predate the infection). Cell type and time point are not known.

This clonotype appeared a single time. The CDR3 DNA is TGTGCCAGCAGTGAAGAGGGGTTCACTGAAGCTTTCTTT. It is translated as CASSEEGFTEAFF. The J gene is TRBJ1-1, the V gene TRBV6-1; D possibly corresponds to TRBD1 (5 bases). Trimming removed 1 base at V and 4 bases at J, with 7 bases between. The length of the CDR3 is 13 residues. The germline V gene has CDR1 MNHNS and CDR2 SASEGT.

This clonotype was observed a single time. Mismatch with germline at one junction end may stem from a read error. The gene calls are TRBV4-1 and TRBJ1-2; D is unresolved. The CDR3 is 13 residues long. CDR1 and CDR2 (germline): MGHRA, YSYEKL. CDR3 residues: CASSQERGYGNTF. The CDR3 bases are TGCGCCAGCAGCCAAGAGCGTGGCTATGGCAACACCTTC.

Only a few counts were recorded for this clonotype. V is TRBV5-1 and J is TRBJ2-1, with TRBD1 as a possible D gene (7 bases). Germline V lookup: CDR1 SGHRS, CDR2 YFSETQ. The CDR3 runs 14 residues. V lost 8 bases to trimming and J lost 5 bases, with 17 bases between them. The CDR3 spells CASMTGTGDNEQFF. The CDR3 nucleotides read TGCGCCAGTATGACAGGGACGGGGGACAATGAGCAGTTCTTC.

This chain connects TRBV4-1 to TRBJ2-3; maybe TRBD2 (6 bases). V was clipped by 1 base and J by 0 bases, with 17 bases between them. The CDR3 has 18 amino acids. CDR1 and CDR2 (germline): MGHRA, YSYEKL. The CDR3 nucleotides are TGCGCCAGCAGCCAAGGTAGCTGGCCGCGGGGTAGCACAGATACGCAGTATTTT. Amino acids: CASSQGSWPRGSTDTQYF.

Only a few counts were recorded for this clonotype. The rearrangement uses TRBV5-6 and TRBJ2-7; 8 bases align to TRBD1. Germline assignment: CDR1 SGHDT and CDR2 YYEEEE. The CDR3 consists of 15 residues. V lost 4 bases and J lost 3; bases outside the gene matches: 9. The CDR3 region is CASSQGAGVIYEQYV. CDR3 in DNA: TGTGCCAGCAGCCAGGGGGCAGGGGTTATCTACGAGCAGTACGTC.

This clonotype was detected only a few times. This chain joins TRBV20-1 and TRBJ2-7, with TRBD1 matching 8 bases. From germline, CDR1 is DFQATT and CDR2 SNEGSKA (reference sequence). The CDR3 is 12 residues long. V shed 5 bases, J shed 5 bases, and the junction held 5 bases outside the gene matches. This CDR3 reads CSADTTGDEQYF. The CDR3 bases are TGCAGTGCTGATACGACAGGGGACGAGCAGTACTTC.

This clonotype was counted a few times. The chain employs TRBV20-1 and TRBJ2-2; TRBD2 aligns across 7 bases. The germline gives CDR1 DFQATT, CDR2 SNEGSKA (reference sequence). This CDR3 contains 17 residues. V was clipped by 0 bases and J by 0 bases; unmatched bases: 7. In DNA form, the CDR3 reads TGCAGTGCTAGAGATGAAAAGCGGGGCCCGAACACCGGGGAGCTGTTTTTT. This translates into CSARDEKRGPNTGELFF.

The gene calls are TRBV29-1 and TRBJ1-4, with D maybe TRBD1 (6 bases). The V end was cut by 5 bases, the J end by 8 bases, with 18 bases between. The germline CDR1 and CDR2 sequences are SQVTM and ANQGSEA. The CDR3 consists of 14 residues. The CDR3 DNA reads TGCAGCGTTAAAGGCGGGGGCCCGTGGGAAAAACTGTTTTTT. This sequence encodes CSVKGGGPWEKLFF.

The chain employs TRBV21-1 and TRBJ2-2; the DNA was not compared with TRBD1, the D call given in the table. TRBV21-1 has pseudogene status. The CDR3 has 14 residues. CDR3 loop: CASSISGVAGELFF. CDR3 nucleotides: TGTGCCAGCAGCATATCAGGGGTCGCCGGGGAGCTGTTTTTT.

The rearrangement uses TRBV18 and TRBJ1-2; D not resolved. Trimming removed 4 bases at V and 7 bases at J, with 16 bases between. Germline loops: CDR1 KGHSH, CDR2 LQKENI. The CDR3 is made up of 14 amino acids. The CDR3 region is CASSLDGLTIGYTF. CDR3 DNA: TGTGCCAGCTCACTGGACGGCCTAACGATTGGCTACACCTTC. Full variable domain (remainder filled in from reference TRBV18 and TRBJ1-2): NAGVMQNPRHLVRRRGQEARLRCSPMKGHSHVYWYRQLPEEGLKFMVYLQKENIIDESGMPKERFSAEFPKEGPSILRIQQVVRGDSAAYFCASSLDGLTIGYTFGSGTRLTVV.

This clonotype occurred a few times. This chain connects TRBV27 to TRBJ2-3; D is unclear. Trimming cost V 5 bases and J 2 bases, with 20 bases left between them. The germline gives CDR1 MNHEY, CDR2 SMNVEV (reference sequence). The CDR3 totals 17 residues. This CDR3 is CASSPRAPDRTTDTQYF. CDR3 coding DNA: TGTGCCAGCAGTCCCCGCGCCCCCGATCGGACCACAGATACGCAGTATTTT.

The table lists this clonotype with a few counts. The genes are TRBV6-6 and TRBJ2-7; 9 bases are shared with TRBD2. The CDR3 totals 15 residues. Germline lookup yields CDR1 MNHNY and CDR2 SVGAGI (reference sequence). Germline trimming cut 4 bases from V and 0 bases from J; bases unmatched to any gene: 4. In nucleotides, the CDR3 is TGTGCCAGCAGTTTGGGAGCGGGGGGCTCCTACGAGCAGTACGTC. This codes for CASSLGAGGSYEQYV.

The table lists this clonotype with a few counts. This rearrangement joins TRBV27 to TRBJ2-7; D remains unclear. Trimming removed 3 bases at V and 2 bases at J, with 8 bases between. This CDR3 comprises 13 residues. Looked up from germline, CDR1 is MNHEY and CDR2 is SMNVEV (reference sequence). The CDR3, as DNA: TGTGCCAGCAGTTTTAGGGCCCCCTACGAGCAGTACTTC. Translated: CASSFRAPYEQYF.

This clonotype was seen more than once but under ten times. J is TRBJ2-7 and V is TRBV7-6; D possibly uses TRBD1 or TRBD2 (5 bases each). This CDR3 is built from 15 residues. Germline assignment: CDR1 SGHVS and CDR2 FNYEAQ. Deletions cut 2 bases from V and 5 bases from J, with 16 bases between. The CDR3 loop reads CASSLHWGFSHEQYV. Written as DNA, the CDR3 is TGTGCCAGCAGCTTACATTGGGGGTTTTCCCACGAGCAGTACGTC.

The CDR3 nucleotides are TGTGCCAGCAGTTACGGACAGGGGGCCAACTATGGCTACACCTTC. Its translation: CASSYGQGANYGYTF. This rearrangement joins TRBV6-5 to TRBJ1-2; 11 bases are shared with TRBD1. CDR1 is MNHEY, CDR2 SVGAGI, per germline. Losses at the gene ends were 2 bases for V and 2 bases for J; bases not matched to a gene: 1. The CDR3 loop spans 15 amino acids.

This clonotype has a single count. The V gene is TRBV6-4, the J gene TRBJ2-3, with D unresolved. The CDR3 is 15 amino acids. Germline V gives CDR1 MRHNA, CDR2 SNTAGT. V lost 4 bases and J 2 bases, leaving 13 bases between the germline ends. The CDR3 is CASSATAGVTDTQYF. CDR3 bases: TGTGCCAGCAGTGCCACGGCCGGAGTCACAGATACGCAGTATTTT.

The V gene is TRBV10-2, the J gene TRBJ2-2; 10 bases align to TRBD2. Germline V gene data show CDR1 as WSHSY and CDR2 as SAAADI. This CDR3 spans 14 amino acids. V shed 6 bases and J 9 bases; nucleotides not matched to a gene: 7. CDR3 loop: CASSPGTSVWELFF. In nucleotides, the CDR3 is TGCGCCAGCAGCCCCGGGACTAGCGTTTGGGAGCTGTTTTTT.

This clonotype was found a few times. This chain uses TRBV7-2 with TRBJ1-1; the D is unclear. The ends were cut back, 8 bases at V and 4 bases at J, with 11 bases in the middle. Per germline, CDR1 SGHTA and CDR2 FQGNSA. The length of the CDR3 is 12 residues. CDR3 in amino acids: CASRRHSTEAFF. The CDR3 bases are TGTGCCAGCCGAAGGCACAGCACTGAAGCTTTCTTT.

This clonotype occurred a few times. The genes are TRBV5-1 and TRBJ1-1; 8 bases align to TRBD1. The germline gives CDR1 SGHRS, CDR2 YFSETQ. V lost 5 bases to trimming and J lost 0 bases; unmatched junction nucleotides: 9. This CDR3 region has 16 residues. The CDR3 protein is CASRGRTGKMNTEAFF. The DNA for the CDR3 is TGCGCCAGCAGGGGAAGGACAGGGAAAATGAACACTGAAGCTTTCTTT.